The entry below describes one T cell receptor beta chain. Its antigen is still unknown. The data stem from a study of post-analysis software for immune sequencing data. Germline CDR1 reads SQVTM; CDR2 reads ANQGSEA. The CDR3 is made up of 11 amino acids. Trimming stripped 4 bases from V and 6 bases from J, with 7 bases between. Tagging with unique molecular identifiers was a feature of the TCR beta cDNA libraries. TCRdb re-derived calls from the PCR reads in MiXCR, one entry per CDR3 protein. The sample includes some 690,000 distinct CDR3 sequences, more than 50% of them seen just once. General study results and limits: Controls showed lower frequencies than patients for a handful of TRBV segments, and TRBV5-6, TRBV5-1 and TRBV20-1 were among these. When compared against controls, multiple sclerosis patients showed significantly lower normalized Chao1 diversity.

This receptor was taken from a girl aged 2-10 years with multiple sclerosis. The sample comprised blood. The V gene is TRBV29-1, the J gene TRBJ2-1, with D unclear. The CDR3 region is CSVAEFNEQFF. Written as DNA, the CDR3 is TGCAGCGTTGCTGAGTTCAATGAGCAGTTCTTC.